The sequence of this T cell receptor (beta chain) was determined in a study of T cell responses to AZD1222 COVID-19 vaccine (dated by TCRdb to 2020 to 2022). Background on the whole study: Because spike-specific TCR depth and breadth did not differ between the two schedules, AZD1222 recipients who got a second dose at roughly 4 weeks were pooled with those who got a second dose at roughly 12 weeks. Trial participants were enrolled into age subgroups of 18-55, 56-69 and 70-plus years, which contained about 150, 27 and 61 TCR-sequenced participants, respectively. TCR sequencing covered 230 or so trial participants: roughly 200 given two doses of AZD1222 and around 26 given two doses of MenACWY control vaccine. Overall study outcomes, separate from this receptor: Conclusions about previously exposed vaccinees were limited because only six AZD1222 recipients were SARS-CoV-2 seropositive at baseline. A significant rise in spike-specific TCR breadth and depth was observed after two AZD1222 doses relative to day 0 and relative to MenACWY recipients. Reportedly, close to half of the unique spike-specific TCRs recognized epitopes lying outside the regions that are mutated in the B.1.351 and B.1.1.7 variants. Because no samples from the day 14 peak response were available, repertoires could be characterized only after the peak T cell response. Participants were mostly white British, with more females than males. The authors suggested clonal diversity may have been underestimated. The whole spike protein was spanned by vaccine-associated CD4 TCRs, and dominant responses were seen in regions 160-218 and 743-854. In the small 56-69-year group, the increase in depth fell short of significance, most likely because of low power.

As to this clone: Its antigen specificity is not known. One base away there is no much larger clone; base qualities are not given.

Per the germline V gene (reference sequence), MNHEY is the CDR1 and SMNVEV is the CDR2. V and J lose 2 bases and 2 bases, and a span of 20 bases separates them. The CDR3 goes from the cysteine to the phenylalanine over 18 residues. Just CDR3 DNA is preserved here, 54 bases in frame from base 1. What this sample's time point label stands for: baseline before first vaccination. Vaccinee samples came from UK trials COV001 and COV002, including a single-blind randomized controlled phase 2/3 trial of AZD1222 (ChAdOx1 nCoV-19) in healthy adults. Trial participant PBMC samples were collected at day 0 and day 28 after the second dose for TCRbeta chain sequencing. The CDR3 regions of human TCRbeta chains were analyzed by immunosequencing. Processing in the source paper ran as follows. Repertoire TCRs were checked for matches against a reference library of SARS-CoV-2-specific TCRs that had been generated using the MIRA antigen-specificity platform. Breadth meant the fraction of unique TCRs that were SARS-CoV-2-associated, whereas depth meant the fraction of total T cells that were SARS-CoV-2-associated. Each spike-specific TCR was assigned to its reactive spike region and to a CD4 or CD8 class using the MIRA data. Log10-transformed breadth and depth values were compared by one-way ANOVA with Sidak's multiple comparisons tests. This immuneACCESS table, as held by TCRdb, lists in-frame sequences with V and J called but not all clones. Of the missing ones, under half trace to an unresolved V gene in checked studies; the others have no known cause. That table furnishes V, J and clone size, whereas the DNA furnished D and trimming. The sample contains roughly 120,000 clones, around 90% of them found a single time. The ten largest clones take up about 4.2% of the sample.

The sequences come from peripheral blood, collected on day 0 of AZD1222 vaccination. The origin of this receptor is an adult in good health. The chain is made from TRBV27 and TRBJ2-3; TRBD2 is a weak D gene call, 6 bases matching. CDR3 protein: CASSLHAGSTKNTDTQYF. The DNA sequence is given as TGTGCCAGCAGTTTACATGCGGGGTCGACGAAAAACACAGATACGCAGTATTTT.